This T cell receptor beta chain was sequenced during a study of shared T cell receptors in the human thymus. Method: immunoSEQ multiplex PCR; TCRdb's copy keeps in-frame clones and lacks some. The profile covers under 700,000 clones, with more than 75% appearing a single time and about 0.014% taken by the ten largest. The same sample was also studied in work on human thymus T cells. That publication notes: Serving as donors were healthy Finnish infants, each of whom was having open corrective surgery for congenital heart defects. The study used thymus tissue resected during corrective heart surgery. In thymic and blood repertoires alike, V and J usage looked biased. Unrelated individuals reportedly shared highly overlapping thymic TCR repertoires.

This TCR was recovered from a boy in the first two years of life with a congenital heart defect. Sequenced: thymocytes.

The CDR3 sequence is CASSLTGSGANVLTF. DNA of the CDR3: TGCGCCAGCAGCTTGACCGGCTCTGGGGCCAACGTCCTGACTTTC. The gene calls are TRBV5-1 and TRBJ2-6; D gene uncertain. The CDR3 runs to 15 residues. Trimming removed 1 base from V and 0 bases from J, with 5 bases in between. Germline V gives CDR1 SGHRS, CDR2 YFSETQ.